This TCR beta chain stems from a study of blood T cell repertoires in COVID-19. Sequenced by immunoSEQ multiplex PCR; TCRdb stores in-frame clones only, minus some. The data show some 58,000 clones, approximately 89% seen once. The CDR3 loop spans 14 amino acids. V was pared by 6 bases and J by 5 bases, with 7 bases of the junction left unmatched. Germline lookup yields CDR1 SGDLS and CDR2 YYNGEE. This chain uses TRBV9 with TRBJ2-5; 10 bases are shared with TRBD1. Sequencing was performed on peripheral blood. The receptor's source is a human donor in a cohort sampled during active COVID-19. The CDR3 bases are TGTGCCAGCACCCGGGGGGGACAGGGGGAGACCCAGTACTTC. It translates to CASTRGGQGETQYF. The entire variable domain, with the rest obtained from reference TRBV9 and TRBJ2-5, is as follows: DSGVTQTPKHLITATGQRVTLRCSPRSGDLSVYWYQQSLDQGLQFLIQYYNGEERAKGNILERFSAQQFPDLHSELNLSSLELGDSALYFCASTRGGQGETQYFGPGTRLLVL.